The present T cell receptor beta chain was sequenced within a study of OX40 agonist ivuxolimab in advanced cancers. Profiled with immunoSEQ multiplex PCR; TCRdb holds only in-frame clones, not every one. The sample shows some 43,000 clones, just over 85% of them seen only once. The V gene end was trimmed by 4 bases and the J gene end by 2 bases; junction bases not matched to a gene: 11. Looked up from germline, CDR1 is WNHNN and CDR2 is SYGVQD (reference sequence). CDR3 length: 17 residues. The TCR sequence derives from an adult with an advanced solid tumor such as melanoma, head and neck, liver or kidney cancer. Sample: CD4+ or CD8+ T cells sorted from blood, taken in a trial of the OX40 agonist ivuxolimab. V gene TRBV10-1 combines with J gene TRBJ2-3; TRBD1 matches 8 bases. The CDR3 nucleotides read TGCGCCAGCAGTGCCGGGACAGGCAACGGGCCCACAGATACGCAGTATTTT. Encoded protein: CASSAGTGNGPTDTQYF.